This is a list of T cell receptor beta chains from one sample in a study of CD8+CD57+ T cells in acquired aplastic anemia. From the reads, TCRdb called clonotypes with MiXCR, one entry per CDR3 protein. The sample contains 170,000 or so distinct CDR3 sequences, roughly three fifths of which appear only once. The sequenced material came from sorted CD4+, CD8+, or CD8+CD57+ T cells (not recorded which) from PBMCs. Source of these receptors: a human donor with aplastic anemia. CDR3s include the opening cysteine and the closing phenylalanine or tryptophan. A D gene is named only where the DNA matches it firmly. The size entry is marked missing in some rows and otherwise reads once, few, many or a size class.

CDR3aa	CDR3nt	v_gene	abundance	d_gene	j_gene
CASSLRGSTYEQYF	TGTGCCAGCAGTCTACGGGGCAGTACCTACGAGCAGTACTTC	TRBV27	many	NA	TRBJ2-7
CASSEFSSGRRGTGELFF	TGCGCCAGCAGTGAGTTCTCTAGCGGGAGAAGGGGGACCGGGGAGCTGTTTTTT	TRBV10-2	NA	TRBD2	TRBJ2-2
CASTRGGGQPQHF	TGTGCCAGTACGAGGGGGGGGGGTCAGCCCCAGCATTTT	TRBV19	once	NA	TRBJ1-5
CASSVIRPEQYF	TGTGCCAGCAGTGTAATCAGGCCTGAGCAGTACTTC	TRBV6-1	many	NA	TRBJ2-7
CSVKDGQSLAFF	TGCAGCGTTAAGGACGGGCAGTCCCTCGCTTTCTTT	TRBV29-1	NA	NA	TRBJ1-1
CASSLAAYTGELFF	TGTGCCAGCAGTCTAGCAGCCTACACCGGGGAGCTGTTTTTT	TRBV12-3/TRBV12-4	NA	NA	TRBJ2-2
CSATRGSGIVETQYF	TGCAGTGCTACCCGGGGTAGCGGGATTGTGGAGACCCAGTACTTC	TRBV20-1	NA	TRBD2	TRBJ2-5
CASSIGGGNNELFF	TGTGCCAGTAGTATAGGCGGGGGTAACAATGAGCTGTTTTTT	TRBV19	once	TRBD2	TRBJ2-2
CSASTSGARDTQYF	TGCAGTGCTAGCACTAGCGGGGCTAGAGATACGCAGTATTTT	TRBV20-1	many	TRBD2	TRBJ2-3
CASSYTASGQETQYF	TGTGCCAGCAGTTACACGGCTAGCGGACAAGAGACCCAGTACTTC	TRBV2	NA	TRBD2	TRBJ2-5
CASSWGPGEETQYF	TGTGCCAGCAGCTGGGGACCGGGAGAAGAGACCCAGTACTTC	TRBV7-2	NA	NA	TRBJ2-5
CSATFAPGQGVEEQYF	TGCAGCGCCACCTTTGCGCCGGGACAGGGAGTGGAAGAGCAGTACTTC	TRBV29-1	NA	TRBD1	TRBJ2-7
CATSRGLDREANYGYTF	TGTGCCACCAGCAGAGGCCTTGACAGGGAGGCTAACTATGGCTACACCTTC	TRBV15	NA	TRBD1	TRBJ1-2
CASSYSSLPGPSSYEQYF	TGTGCCAGCAGTTACTCTTCCCTACCGGGCCCGAGCTCCTACGAGCAGTACTTC	TRBV2	many	NA	TRBJ2-7
CASSEPTGYNSPLHF	TGTGCCAGCAGCGAACCGACAGGGTATAATTCACCCCTCCACTTT	TRBV7-6	NA	TRBD1	TRBJ1-6
CATSDRRASYNEQFF	TGTGCCACCAGTGATCGCCGGGCTTCCTACAATGAGCAGTTCTTC	TRBV24-1	NA	NA	TRBJ2-1
CASSESVGNTEAFF	TGCGCCAGCAGTGAGTCTGTAGGGAACACTGAAGCTTTCTTT	TRBV10-1	NA	NA	TRBJ1-1
CASSLGRLAGDQETQYF	TGTGCCAGCAGTTTAGGGAGACTAGCGGGAGACCAAGAGACCCAGTACTTC	TRBV7-9	NA	TRBD2	TRBJ2-5
CASSPRRDRENTEAFF	TGTGCCAGCAGCCCAAGACGGGACAGGGAGAACACTGAAGCTTTCTTT	TRBV7-2	few	TRBD1	TRBJ1-1
CASSPRTGGTYEQYF	TGCGCCAGCAGCCCGAGGACAGGGGGGACCTACGAGCAGTACTTC	TRBV5-1	NA	TRBD1	TRBJ2-7
CASSLTSGRTYEQYF	TGCGCCAGCAGCTTAACTAGCGGGCGAACCTACGAGCAGTACTTC	TRBV5-1	few	TRBD2	TRBJ2-7
CASRAGNEQYF	TGTGCCAGCAGGGCAGGGAATGAGCAGTACTTC	TRBV2	NA	NA	TRBJ2-7
CASSMGVATEAFF	TGTGCCAGTAGTATGGGGGTTGCCACTGAAGCTTTCTTT	TRBV19	many	NA	TRBJ1-1
CASNSLGRATNEKLFF	TGTGCCAGTAATTCACTGGGGAGAGCAACTAATGAAAAACTGTTTTTT	TRBV19	NA	NA	TRBJ1-4
CATSDSSAMKETQYF	TGTGCCACCAGTGATAGCAGCGCAATGAAAGAGACCCAGTACTTC	TRBV24-1	few	NA	TRBJ2-5
CASSSPGTGFSDTQYF	TGTGCCAGCAGCTCTCCCGGGACAGGGTTTTCAGATACGCAGTATTTT	TRBV13	many	TRBD1	TRBJ2-3
CASSLVGLQETQYF	TGTGCCAGCAGCTTAGTGGGCTTGCAAGAGACCCAGTACTTC	TRBV7-9	NA	NA	TRBJ2-5
CSASSGGEGNEQLF	TGCAGTGCTAGCTCGGGAGGTGAAGGGAATGAGCAGCTCTTC	TRBV20-1	few	TRBD2	TRBJ2-1
CAGLDGGGSSYNEQFF	TGTGCCGGACTGGACGGGGGGGGAAGCTCCTACAATGAGCAGTTCTTC	TRBV2	few	TRBD2	TRBJ2-1
CASSYRGSTDTQYF	TGTGCCAGCAGTTATCGGGGTAGCACAGATACGCAGTATTTT	TRBV12-3/TRBV12-4	NA	NA	TRBJ2-3
CASSLTGTKNQPQHF	TGTGCCAGCAGCCTTACAGGGACGAAGAATCAGCCCCAGCATTTT	TRBV9	many	NA	TRBJ1-5
CSARGTSFGTDTQYF	TGCAGTGCTAGAGGGACCTCCTTCGGCACAGATACGCAGTATTTT	TRBV20-1	NA	NA	TRBJ2-3
CATSRVPLYEQYF	TGTGCCACCAGCAGAGTTCCTCTCTACGAGCAGTACTTC	TRBV15	NA	NA	TRBJ2-7
CASSWDRKNTEAFF	TGTGCCAGCAGCTGGGACAGGAAGAACACTGAAGCTTTCTTT	TRBV7-8	many	TRBD1	TRBJ1-1
CSARGVDGYTF	TGCAGTGCTAGGGGTGTCGATGGCTACACCTTC	TRBV20-1	NA	NA	TRBJ1-2
CSVRDPNQPQHF	TGCAGCGTCAGGGATCCCAATCAGCCCCAGCATTTT	TRBV29-1	NA	NA	TRBJ1-5
CSARDTELEAFF	TGCAGTGCTAGAGACACGGAACTAGAAGCTTTCTTT	TRBV20-1	NA	NA	TRBJ1-1
CATGGTGTYNEQFF	TGTGCCACCGGTGGGACAGGGACTTACAATGAGCAGTTCTTC	TRBV24-1	NA	TRBD1	TRBJ2-1
CASGGTGPRSNQPQHF	TGCGCCAGCGGGGGGACAGGGCCCCGTAGCAATCAGCCCCAGCATTTT	TRBV10-2	NA	TRBD1	TRBJ1-5
CASSLDLSGQYF	TGCGCCAGCAGCTTGGACCTATCAGGGCAGTACTTC	TRBV5-1	once	NA	TRBJ2-7
CASTTIGRGAGYTF	TGTGCCAGTACTACAATTGGGAGGGGCGCGGGGTACACCTTC	TRBV19	NA	NA	TRBJ1-2
CASSRQGQLSTEAFF	TGTGCCAGCAGCCGCCAGGGACAGCTGAGCACTGAAGCTTTCTTT	TRBV7-2	NA	TRBD1	TRBJ1-1
CASSSRLEGGASYEQYF	TGTGCCAGCAGCTCCCGTTTGGAGGGGGGGGCTTCCTACGAGCAGTACTTC	TRBV7-9	many	NA	TRBJ2-7
CASSLERGAGPRELFF	TGTGCCAGCAGCTTAGAGAGGGGGGCCGGTCCTCGGGAGCTGTTTTTT	TRBV7-8	NA	NA	TRBJ2-2
CASSIVLLSYNEQFF	TGTGCCAGTAGTATAGTTTTGCTCTCCTACAATGAGCAGTTCTTC	TRBV19	many	NA	TRBJ2-1
CASSADLSSYEQYF	TGTGCCAGCAGTGCGGACCTGAGCTCCTACGAGCAGTACTTC	TRBV2	once	NA	TRBJ2-7
CATSEQGKYGYTF	TGTGCCACCAGTGAACAGGGGAAATATGGCTACACCTTC	TRBV24-1	few	TRBD1	TRBJ1-2
CASVANYGYTF	TGTGCCAGTGTGGCTAACTATGGCTACACCTTC	TRBV2	NA	NA	TRBJ1-2
CASSIEGEAKKLFF	TGTGCCAGTAGTATAGAGGGCGAAGCGAAAAAACTGTTTTTT	TRBV19	NA	NA	TRBJ1-4
CSYGPPGQSTDTQYF	TGCAGCTATGGACCTCCGGGACAGAGCACAGATACGCAGTATTTT	TRBV29-1	many	TRBD1	TRBJ2-3
CASDRLPEAFF	TGTGCCAGCGACAGGCTCCCTGAAGCTTTCTTT	TRBV6-1	many	NA	TRBJ1-1
CASSSGQGSYEQYF	TGTGCCAGCAGTTCCGGACAGGGCTCCTACGAGCAGTACTTC	TRBV7-8	many	TRBD1	TRBJ2-7
CASSPPIDGPPYNEQFF	TGTGCCAGCAGTCCCCCTATCGACGGGCCTCCCTACAATGAGCAGTTCTTC	TRBV6-1	few	NA	TRBJ2-1
CASSLGEVGAGRYEQFF	TGTGCCAGCAGCTTAGGAGAGGTGGGAGCGGGAAGATATGAGCAGTTCTTC	TRBV7-9	NA	TRBD2	TRBJ2-1
CASRLSGGNYEQYF	TGTGCCAGCCGCCTTAGCGGGGGAAACTACGAGCAGTACTTC	TRBV7-2	once	TRBD2	TRBJ2-7
CASSLVSGPPNTEAFF	TGTGCCAGCAGCTTAGTAAGTGGACCCCCGAACACTGAAGCTTTCTTT	TRBV7-2	many	NA	TRBJ1-1
CASSHRDSSYNEQFF	TGTGCCAGCAGCCACCGGGACAGCTCCTACAATGAGCAGTTCTTC	TRBV4-2	many	TRBD1	TRBJ2-1